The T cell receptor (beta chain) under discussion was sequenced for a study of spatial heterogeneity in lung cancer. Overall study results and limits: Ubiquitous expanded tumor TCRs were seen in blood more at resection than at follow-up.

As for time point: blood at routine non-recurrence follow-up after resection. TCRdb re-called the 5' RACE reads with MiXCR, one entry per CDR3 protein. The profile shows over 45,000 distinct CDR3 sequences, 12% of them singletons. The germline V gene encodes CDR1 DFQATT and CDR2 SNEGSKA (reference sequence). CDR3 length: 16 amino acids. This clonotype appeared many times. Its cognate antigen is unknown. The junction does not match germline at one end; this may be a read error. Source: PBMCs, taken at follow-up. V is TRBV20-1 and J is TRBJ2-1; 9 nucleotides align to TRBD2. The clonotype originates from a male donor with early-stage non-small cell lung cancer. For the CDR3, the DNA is TGCAGTGCTCGAGAGGGATTCGCGGGGGGGCGCAATGAGCAGTTCTTC. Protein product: CSAREGFAGGRNEQFF.